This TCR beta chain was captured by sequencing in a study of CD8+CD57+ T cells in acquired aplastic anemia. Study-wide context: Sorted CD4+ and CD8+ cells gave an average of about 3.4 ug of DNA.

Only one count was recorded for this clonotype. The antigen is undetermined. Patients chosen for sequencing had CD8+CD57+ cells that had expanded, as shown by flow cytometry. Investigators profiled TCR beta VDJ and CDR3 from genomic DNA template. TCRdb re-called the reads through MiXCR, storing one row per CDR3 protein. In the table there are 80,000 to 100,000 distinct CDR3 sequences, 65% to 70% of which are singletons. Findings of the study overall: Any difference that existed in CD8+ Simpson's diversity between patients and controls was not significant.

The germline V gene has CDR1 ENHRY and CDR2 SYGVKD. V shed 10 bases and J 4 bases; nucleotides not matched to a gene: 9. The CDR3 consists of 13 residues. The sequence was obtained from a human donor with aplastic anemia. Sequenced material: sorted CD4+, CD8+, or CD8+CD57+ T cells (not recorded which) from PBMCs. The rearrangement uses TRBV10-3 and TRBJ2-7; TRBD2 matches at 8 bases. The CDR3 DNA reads TGTGCCACCACTGAGCGGGAGACTTACGAGCAGTACTTC. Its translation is CATTERETYEQYF.